This is a list of T cell receptor beta chains from one sample in a study of blood T cell repertoires in COVID-19. Sequencing used immunoSEQ multiplex PCR; TCRdb keeps in-frame clones, though not all of them. The sample holds some 150,000 clones, roughly four fifths seen once. Sequenced input: peripheral blood. Receptors originate from a man aged 35 to 55 who had recovered from COVID-19. Each CDR3 is given with its conserved first and last residue. Each record gives: D gene, J gene, V gene, clone size, CDR3 protein, CDR3 DNA. D genes are given only for firm matches. Size tells how often a clone was seen (once, few, many) or the class of an expanded clone, and some rows leave it out.

d_call: TRBD1; j_call: TRBJ1-1; v_call: TRBV12-3/TRBV12-4; clone_size: NA; cdr3_aa: CASSFGQGLEAFF; cdr3_nt: TGTGCCAGCAGTTTCGGACAGGGGCTTGAAGCTTTCTTT
d_call: TRBD2; j_call: TRBJ2-3; v_call: TRBV5-6; clone_size: NA; cdr3_aa: CASSSPAGVGDTQYF; cdr3_nt: TGTGCCAGCAGCTCCCCGGCGGGGGTCGGAGATACGCAGTATTTT
d_call: NA; j_call: TRBJ2-1; v_call: TRBV4-2; clone_size: few; cdr3_aa: CASSQFSNEQFF; cdr3_nt: TGTGCCAGCAGCCAATTCAGCAATGAGCAGTTCTTC
d_call: TRBD1; j_call: TRBJ2-7; v_call: TRBV2; clone_size: once; cdr3_aa: CASTTGGQPYEQYF; cdr3_nt: TGTGCCAGCACTACAGGGGGCCAACCCTACGAGCAGTACTTC
d_call: TRBD2; j_call: TRBJ2-1; v_call: TRBV7-2; clone_size: NA; cdr3_aa: CASSPAGVTYNEQFF; cdr3_nt: TGTGCCAGCAGCCCAGCGGGGGTGACCTACAATGAGCAGTTCTTC
d_call: TRBD1; j_call: TRBJ2-3; v_call: TRBV10-3; clone_size: NA; cdr3_aa: CAISESMGTGTDTQYF; cdr3_nt: TGTGCCATCAGTGAGTCGATGGGGACAGGGACAGATACGCAGTATTTT
d_call: TRBD1; j_call: TRBJ1-2; v_call: TRBV7-9; clone_size: NA; cdr3_aa: CASSRGQDNLYGYTF; cdr3_nt: TGTGCCAGCAGCCGAGGACAGGACAACCTCTATGGCTACACCTTC
d_call: TRBD1; j_call: TRBJ2-7; v_call: TRBV5-4; clone_size: NA; cdr3_aa: CASSLPVTGEQYF; cdr3_nt: TGTGCCAGCAGCCTACCTGTGACAGGGGAGCAGTACTTC
d_call: TRBD1; j_call: TRBJ1-1; v_call: TRBV5-5; clone_size: few; cdr3_aa: CASSRGQGSLGTNTEAFF; cdr3_nt: TGTGCCAGCAGCCGGGGACAGGGGTCCCTAGGGACGAACACTGAAGCTTTCTTT
d_call: NA; j_call: TRBJ2-5; v_call: TRBV6-5; clone_size: NA; cdr3_aa: CASSLGGGQETQYF; cdr3_nt: TGTGCCAGCAGTTTAGGGGGGGGACAAGAGACCCAGTACTTC
d_call: TRBD2; j_call: TRBJ2-2; v_call: TRBV27; clone_size: NA; cdr3_aa: CASSSSGGAGGELFF; cdr3_nt: TGTGCCAGCAGTTCTAGCGGGGGGGCCGGCGGGGAGCTGTTTTTT
d_call: NA; j_call: TRBJ1-3; v_call: TRBV7-9; clone_size: NA; cdr3_aa: CASSSLGRDGDTIYF; cdr3_nt: TGTGCCAGCAGCTCCCTCGGACGGGATGGGGACACCATATATTTT
d_call: NA; j_call: TRBJ2-2; v_call: TRBV5-1; clone_size: NA; cdr3_aa: CASSPFQGTSKSTGELFF; cdr3_nt: TGCGCCAGCAGCCCTTTCCAAGGGACATCGAAATCCACCGGGGAGCTGTTTTTT
d_call: TRBD2; j_call: TRBJ2-3; v_call: TRBV5-4; clone_size: NA; cdr3_aa: CASTFGGGALADTQYF; cdr3_nt: TGTGCCAGCACCTTTGGCGGGGGGGCCTTAGCAGATACGCAGTATTTT
d_call: NA; j_call: TRBJ2-2; v_call: TRBV19; clone_size: NA; cdr3_aa: CASYNTGELFF; cdr3_nt: TGTGCCAGCTACAACACCGGGGAGCTGTTTTTT
d_call: NA; j_call: TRBJ1-4; v_call: TRBV28; clone_size: few; cdr3_aa: CASSLTREKLFF; cdr3_nt: TGTGCCAGCAGTTTGACGAGGGAAAAACTGTTTTTT
d_call: NA; j_call: TRBJ1-2; v_call: TRBV5-1; clone_size: NA; cdr3_aa: CASSLAREIGYTF; cdr3_nt: TGCGCCAGCAGCCTGGCCCGGGAGATTGGCTACACCTTC
d_call: NA; j_call: TRBJ2-7; v_call: TRBV11-2; clone_size: once; cdr3_aa: CASSFSGSYEQYF; cdr3_nt: TGTGCCAGCAGCTTTAGCGGCTCCTACGAGCAGTACTTC
d_call: TRBD1; j_call: TRBJ2-3; v_call: TRBV10-3; clone_size: once; cdr3_aa: CAVEPSRGMSTDTQYF; cdr3_nt: TGTGCCGTTGAACCAAGCAGGGGGATGAGCACAGATACGCAGTATTTT
d_call: NA; j_call: TRBJ2-5; v_call: TRBV16; clone_size: once; cdr3_aa: CASSTRQQETQYF; cdr3_nt: TGTGCCAGCAGCACCCGACAGCAAGAGACCCAGTACTTC
d_call: TRBD1; j_call: TRBJ2-1; v_call: TRBV18; clone_size: NA; cdr3_aa: CASSSDRVHEQFF; cdr3_nt: TGTGCCAGCTCATCCGACAGGGTCCATGAGCAGTTCTTC
d_call: NA; j_call: TRBJ2-4; v_call: TRBV27; clone_size: NA; cdr3_aa: CASSFLATLAKNIQYF; cdr3_nt: TGTGCCAGCAGTTTCCTGGCCACCCTAGCCAAAAACATTCAGTACTTC
d_call: TRBD1; j_call: TRBJ1-1; v_call: TRBV5-1; clone_size: NA; cdr3_aa: CASSPGQPNTEAFF; cdr3_nt: TGCGCCAGCAGCCCGGGACAGCCCAACACTGAAGCTTTCTTT
d_call: NA; j_call: TRBJ2-5; v_call: TRBV7-2; clone_size: NA; cdr3_aa: CASSLGSVSLAGTQYF; cdr3_nt: TGTGCCAGCAGCTTAGGAAGCGTCAGTCTCGCGGGGACCCAGTACTTC
d_call: TRBD1; j_call: TRBJ2-7; v_call: TRBV5-4; clone_size: NA; cdr3_aa: CASSRGQGVNEQYF; cdr3_nt: TGTGCCAGCAGCCGGGGACAGGGAGTAAACGAGCAGTACTTC
d_call: TRBD1; j_call: TRBJ1-2; v_call: TRBV6-5; clone_size: few; cdr3_aa: CASRLGQNYGYTF; cdr3_nt: TGTGCCAGCAGGCTGGGACAGAACTATGGCTACACCTTC
d_call: NA; j_call: TRBJ1-2; v_call: TRBV7-9; clone_size: NA; cdr3_aa: CASSPHSEIFYGYTF; cdr3_nt: TGTGCCAGCAGCCCCCACAGTGAAATCTTCTATGGCTACACCTTC
d_call: TRBD2; j_call: TRBJ2-3; v_call: TRBV5-6; clone_size: NA; cdr3_aa: CASSNLAGDRDTQYF; cdr3_nt: TGTGCCAGCAGCAACCTAGCGGGGGATAGGGATACGCAGTATTTT
d_call: NA; j_call: TRBJ1-5; v_call: TRBV15; clone_size: NA; cdr3_aa: CATSREQGSNQPQHF; cdr3_nt: TGTGCCACCAGCAGAGAGCAGGGTAGTAATCAGCCCCAGCATTTT
d_call: NA; j_call: TRBJ2-3; v_call: TRBV11-2; clone_size: NA; cdr3_aa: CASSPRDWDTQYF; cdr3_nt: TGTGCCAGCAGCCCCCGGGATTGGGATACGCAGTATTTT
d_call: NA; j_call: TRBJ2-5; v_call: TRBV5-6; clone_size: NA; cdr3_aa: CASSFGLNPYQETQYF; cdr3_nt: TGTGCCAGCAGCTTCGGACTAAATCCATACCAAGAGACCCAGTACTTC
d_call: TRBD2; j_call: TRBJ2-3; v_call: TRBV9; clone_size: NA; cdr3_aa: CASSPRGGAGTDTQYF; cdr3_nt: TGTGCCAGCAGCCCCCGCGGGGGGGCGGGCACAGATACGCAGTATTTT
d_call: TRBD2; j_call: TRBJ2-5; v_call: TRBV10-3; clone_size: NA; cdr3_aa: CAISGGGGSQETQYF; cdr3_nt: TGTGCCATCAGTGGGGGCGGCGGGAGCCAAGAGACCCAGTACTTC
d_call: TRBD2; j_call: TRBJ2-2; v_call: TRBV18; clone_size: NA; cdr3_aa: CASSPVLAGNTGELFF; cdr3_nt: TGTGCCAGCTCACCCGTACTAGCGGGCAACACCGGGGAGCTGTTTTTT
d_call: TRBD2; j_call: TRBJ2-1; v_call: TRBV6-5; clone_size: NA; cdr3_aa: CASTARTRLYEQFF; cdr3_nt: TGTGCCAGCACTGCCAGGACTAGATTGTATGAGCAGTTCTTC
d_call: TRBD1; j_call: TRBJ2-7; v_call: TRBV28; clone_size: NA; cdr3_aa: CASRQGQAREQYF; cdr3_nt: TGTGCCAGCAGACAGGGGCAGGCCCGCGAGCAGTACTTC
d_call: NA; j_call: TRBJ2-1; v_call: TRBV24-1; clone_size: NA; cdr3_aa: CATSPNTGSVRYNEQFF; cdr3_nt: TGTGCCACCAGTCCCAATACCGGGAGTGTTCGCTACAATGAGCAGTTCTTC
d_call: TRBD1; j_call: TRBJ2-7; v_call: TRBV6-5; clone_size: NA; cdr3_aa: CASSLHRGYEQYF; cdr3_nt: TGTGCCAGCAGTTTGCACAGGGGCTACGAGCAGTACTTC
d_call: NA; j_call: TRBJ1-2; v_call: TRBV20-1; clone_size: NA; cdr3_aa: CSVPGTYGYTF; cdr3_nt: TGCAGTGTTCCTGGGACATATGGCTACACCTTC
d_call: TRBD1; j_call: TRBJ1-1; v_call: TRBV4-3; clone_size: few; cdr3_aa: CASSQGMTGMREAFF; cdr3_nt: TGCGCCAGCAGCCAAGGAATGACAGGGATGAGAGAAGCTTTCTTT
d_call: TRBD2; j_call: TRBJ2-5; v_call: TRBV30; clone_size: once; cdr3_aa: CAWSPGGETQYF; cdr3_nt: TGTGCCTGGAGTCCGGGGGGAGAGACCCAGTACTTC
d_call: TRBD1; j_call: TRBJ1-5; v_call: TRBV6-5; clone_size: NA; cdr3_aa: CASTGQGEYQPQHF; cdr3_nt: TGTGCCAGCACCGGTCAGGGGGAGTATCAGCCCCAGCATTTT
d_call: TRBD1; j_call: TRBJ1-6; v_call: TRBV16; clone_size: NA; cdr3_aa: CASRDHRGPYNSPLHF; cdr3_nt: TGTGCCAGCAGAGACCACAGGGGACCCTATAATTCACCCCTCCACTTT
d_call: TRBD1; j_call: TRBJ1-2; v_call: TRBV6-5; clone_size: NA; cdr3_aa: CASSSATGVNGYTF; cdr3_nt: TGTGCCAGCAGTTCCGCTACAGGGGTCAATGGCTACACCTTC
d_call: TRBD1; j_call: TRBJ1-2; v_call: TRBV4-3; clone_size: NA; cdr3_aa: CASSQDPGDRTYGYTF; cdr3_nt: TGCGCCAGCAGCCAAGATCCCGGGGACAGGACTTATGGCTACACCTTC